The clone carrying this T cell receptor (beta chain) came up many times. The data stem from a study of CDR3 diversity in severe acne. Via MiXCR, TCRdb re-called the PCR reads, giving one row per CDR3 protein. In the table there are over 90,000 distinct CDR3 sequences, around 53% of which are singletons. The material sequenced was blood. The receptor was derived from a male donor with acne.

CDR3 in DNA: TGTGCCAGCAGCCGATTCGGACTAGCGGCCTACAATGAGCAGTTCTTC. It is translated as CASSRFGLAAYNEQFF. The chain combines TRBV7-6 with TRBJ2-1; 10 bases are a match to TRBD2. J was trimmed by 2 bases and V by 5 bases; bases with no gene match: 6. Germline assignment: CDR1 SGHVS and CDR2 FNYEAQ. CDR3 length: 16 residues.